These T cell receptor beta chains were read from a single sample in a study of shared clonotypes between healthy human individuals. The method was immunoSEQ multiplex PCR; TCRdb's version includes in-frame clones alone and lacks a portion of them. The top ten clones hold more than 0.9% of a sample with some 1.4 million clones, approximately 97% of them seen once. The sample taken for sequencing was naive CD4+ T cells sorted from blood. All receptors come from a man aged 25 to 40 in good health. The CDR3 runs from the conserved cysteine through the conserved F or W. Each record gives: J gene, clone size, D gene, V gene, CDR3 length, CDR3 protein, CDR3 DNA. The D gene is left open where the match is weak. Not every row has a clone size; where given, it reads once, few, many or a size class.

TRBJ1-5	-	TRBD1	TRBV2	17	CASTETGGLGSNQPQHF	TGTGCCAGCACAGAAACAGGGGGACTCGGAAGCAATCAGCCCCAGCATTTT
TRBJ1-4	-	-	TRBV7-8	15	CASSLGDGGGEKLFF	TGTGCCAGCAGCTTGGGGGACGGGGGTGGTGAAAAACTGTTTTTT
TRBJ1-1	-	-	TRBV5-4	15	CASSDLGVDCTEAFF	TGTGCCAGCAGTGATCTAGGGGTAGATTGCACTGAAGCTTTCTTT
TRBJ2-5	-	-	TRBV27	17	CASRPLGLAGQGETQYF	TGTGCCAGCAGACCTTTAGGGCTAGCGGGACAGGGAGAGACCCAGTACTTC
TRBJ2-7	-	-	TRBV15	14	CATSKGGDSYEQYF	TGTGCCACCAGCAAAGGGGGTGATTCGTACGAGCAGTACTTC
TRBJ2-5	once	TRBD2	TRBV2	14	CAIGTSGRTGTQYF	TGTGCCATTGGGACTAGCGGGAGAACAGGGACCCAGTACTTC
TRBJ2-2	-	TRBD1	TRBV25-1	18	CASRDRGVGSQNTGELFF	TGTGCCAGCAGGGACAGGGGGGTAGGTTCCCAGAACACCGGGGAGCTGTTTTTT
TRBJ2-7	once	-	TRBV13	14	CASSLRYRTYEQYF	TGTGCCAGCAGCTTAAGATACAGGACCTACGAGCAGTACTTC
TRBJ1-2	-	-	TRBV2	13	CASSGEGRDGYTF	TGTGCCAGCAGCGGGGAGGGTAGAGATGGCTACACCTTC
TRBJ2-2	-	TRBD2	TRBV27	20	CASSPPTLQLAGGSTGELFF	TGTGCCAGCAGCCCACCGACCCTCCAGTTAGCGGGAGGTTCCACCGGGGAGCTGTTTTTT
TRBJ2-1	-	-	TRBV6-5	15	CASSYAAVSYNEQFF	TGTGCCAGCAGTTACGCAGCAGTCTCCTACAATGAGCAGTTCTTC
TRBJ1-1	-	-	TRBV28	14	CASTSVGRGTEAFF	TGTGCCAGCACGAGCGTCGGCCGGGGGACTGAAGCTTTCTTT
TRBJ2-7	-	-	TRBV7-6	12	CASSLPTGEQYF	TGTGCCAGCAGCTTACCCACAGGGGAGCAGTACTTC
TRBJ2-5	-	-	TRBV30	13	CAWIGRSQETQYF	TGTGCCTGGATAGGCAGGTCCCAAGAGACCCAGTACTTC
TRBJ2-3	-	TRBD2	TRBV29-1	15	CSVISGNVNTDTQYF	TGCAGCGTCATTAGCGGGAACGTAAACACAGATACGCAGTATTTT
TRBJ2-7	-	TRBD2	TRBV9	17	CASSVHASPREDYEQYF	TGTGCCAGCAGCGTACATGCGAGTCCGCGGGAGGACTACGAGCAGTACTTC
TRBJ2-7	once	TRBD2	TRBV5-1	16	CASSPGTSGRAYEQYF	TGCGCCAGCAGCCCTGGGACTAGCGGGAGGGCCTACGAGCAGTACTTC
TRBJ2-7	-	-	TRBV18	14	CASSPPTGTYEQYF	TGTGCCAGCTCACCACCGACTGGGACCTACGAGCAGTACTTC
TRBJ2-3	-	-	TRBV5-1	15	CASSLIAGAVDTQYF	TGCGCCAGCAGCTTGATCGCGGGGGCGGTAGATACGCAGTATTTT
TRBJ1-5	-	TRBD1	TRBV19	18	CASRTISDRVISNQPQHF	TGTGCCAGTAGGACGATTTCGGACAGGGTGATCAGCAATCAGCCCCAGCATTTT
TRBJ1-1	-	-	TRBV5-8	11	CASSPFTEAFF	TGTGCCAGCAGCCCGTTTACTGAAGCTTTCTTT
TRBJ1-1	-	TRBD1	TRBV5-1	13	CASSFGGGLEAFF	TGCGCCAGCAGCTTCGGAGGGGGCCTGGAAGCTTTCTTT
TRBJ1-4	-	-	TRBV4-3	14	CASSQRRETEKLFF	TGCGCCAGCAGCCAACGGCGCGAAACGGAAAAACTGTTTTTT
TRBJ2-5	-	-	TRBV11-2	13	CASSGRGGETQYF	TGTGCCAGCAGCGGGAGAGGGGGAGAGACCCAGTACTTC
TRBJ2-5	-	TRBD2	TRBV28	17	CASSYDAASGSRGTQYF	TGTGCCAGCAGTTATGACGCCGCTAGCGGGAGTAGAGGGACCCAGTACTTC
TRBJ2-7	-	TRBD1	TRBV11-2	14	CASSFLRGQYEQYF	TGTGCCAGCAGCTTCCTCAGGGGGCAGTACGAGCAGTACTTC
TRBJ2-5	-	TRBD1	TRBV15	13	CASARDSQETQYF	TGTGCCTCCGCCCGGGACAGCCAAGAGACCCAGTACTTC
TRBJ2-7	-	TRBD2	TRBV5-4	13	CASRLREGEEQYF	TGTGCCAGCAGGCTCCGGGAGGGTGAAGAGCAGTACTTC
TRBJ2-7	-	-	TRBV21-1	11	CASRSEYEQYF	TGTGCCAGCAGATCCGAATACGAGCAGTACTTC
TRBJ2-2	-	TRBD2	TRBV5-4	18	CASSLGSGRAGNTGELFF	TGTGCCAGCAGCTTGGGTAGCGGGAGGGCCGGGAACACCGGGGAGCTGTTTTTT
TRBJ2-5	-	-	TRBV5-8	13	CASSADLTETQYF	TGTGCCAGCAGTGCAGACCTCACCGAGACCCAGTACTTC
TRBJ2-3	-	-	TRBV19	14	CASSDNRGTDTQYF	TGTGCCAGTAGTGATAACAGGGGCACAGATACGCAGTATTTT
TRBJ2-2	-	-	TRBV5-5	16	CASRPPGPTAAGELFF	TGTGCCAGCAGGCCTCCGGGACCTACAGCGGCCGGGGAGCTGTTTTTT
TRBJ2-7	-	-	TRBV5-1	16	CASSLLMTAVGYEQYF	TGCGCCAGCAGCCTCTTAATGACAGCGGTCGGCTACGAGCAGTACTTC
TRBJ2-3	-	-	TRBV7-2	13	CASSLGAADTQYF	TGTGCCAGCAGCTTAGGGGCCGCAGATACGCAGTATTTT
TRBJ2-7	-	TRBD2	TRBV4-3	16	CASSQRLLARSYEQYF	TGCGCCAGCAGCCAAAGATTACTAGCGCGATCCTACGAGCAGTACTTC
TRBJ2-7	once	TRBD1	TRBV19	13	CASSRGGKYEQYF	TGTGCCAGTAGTAGAGGGGGCAAGTACGAGCAGTACTTC
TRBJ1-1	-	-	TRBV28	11	CASSRNTEAFF	TGTGCCAGCAGCCGCAACACTGAAGCTTTCTTT
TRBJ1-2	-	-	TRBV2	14	CASRRDGKPYGYTF	TGTGCCAGCAGGCGGGACGGAAAGCCGTATGGCTACACCTTC
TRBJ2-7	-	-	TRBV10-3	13	CAISEERVYKQYF	TGTGCCATCAGTGAGGAGAGGGTGTACAAACAGTACTTC